This T cell receptor (beta chain) was sequenced for a study of blood T cells in healthy people across ages. A second about 6 to 12 cycle PCR used barcoded and J-beta primers. TCRdb ran MiXCR on the 5' RACE reads and lists one entry per CDR3 protein. The repertoire holds just over 800,000 distinct CDR3 sequences, approximately 59% seen once, with 28% in the top ten. Findings of the study overall: Naive and antigen-experienced cells were not separated, limiting conclusive comparison.

As regards this clonotype: Its antigen is unknown.

V was pared by 5 bases and J by 0 bases, with 14 bases between. This CDR3 has 14 amino acids. Germline values: CDR1 DFQATT, CDR2 SNEGSKA (reference sequence). V gene TRBV20-1 combines with J gene TRBJ2-7, with D perhaps matching TRBD1 or TRBD2 (5 bases each). The material sequenced was blood. The clonotype was recovered from a man under 40 in good health. CDR3 in amino acids: CSADHGTSSYEQYF. CDR3 in DNA: TGCAGTGCTGACCATGGGACCAGCTCCTACGAGCAGTACTTC.